Below, 6 T cell receptor beta chains from the same sample are listed, as sequenced in a study of shared clonotypes between healthy human individuals. Libraries were prepared by immunoSEQ multiplex PCR; TCRdb keeps only in-frame clonotypes and omits some of them. The sample has fewer than 2.5 million clones, roughly 93% seen once. The sequenced sample was naive CD4+ T cells from PBMCs. The subset was: CD45RA+ positively selected. The receptor source for this set is a man in his late teens or twenties in good health. Some clones in this sample may be carry-over from other donors' samples.

This chain uses TRBV21-1 with TRBJ2-3; the table calls TRBD2, which could not be checked here. TRBV21-1 constitutes a pseudogene. CDR3 length: 19 amino acids. The CDR3 loop is CASSKGPRHTLSVADTQYF. CDR3 in DNA: TGTGCCAGCAGCAAAGGGCCTAGGCACACCTTATCGGTGGCAGATACGCAGTATTTT.

The rearrangement links TRBV15 to TRBJ1-4; D gene ambiguous. The V and J ends lost 0 bases and 0 bases respectively, with 8 bases between them. This CDR3 spans 16 amino acids. The V gene's germline CDR1 is LNHNV and CDR2 YYDKDF (reference sequence). DNA for the CDR3: TGTGCCACCAGCAGAGACCCTGTTGCAACTAATGAAAAACTGTTTTTT. It is translated as CATSRDPVATNEKLFF.

This clone was observed once. The chain employs TRBV15 and TRBJ2-3, with 8 positions matching TRBD1. Looked up from germline, CDR1 is LNHNV and CDR2 is YYDKDF (reference sequence). The CDR3 sequence is 17 residues long. The junction had 7 bases not matched to a gene; V was cut back by 0 bases and J by 2 bases. The CDR3 DNA sequence: TGTGCCACCAGCAGAGATCTTAGGACAGGGAACACAGATACGCAGTATTTT. This sequence encodes CATSRDLRTGNTDTQYF.

V is TRBV7-3 and J is TRBJ2-2; TRBD2 agrees at 13 bases. The germline gives CDR1 SGHTA, CDR2 FQGTGA. The CDR3 loop spans 18 amino acids. J gave up 7 bases and V 4 bases, and 12 bases lay outside the gene matches. This CDR3 reads CASSSLGLAGVIGGELFF. Here the CDR3 DNA reads TGTGCCAGCAGCTCCCTCGGACTAGCGGGAGTGATCGGCGGGGAGCTGTTTTTT. Full variable domain (outside the CDR3, taken from reference TRBV7-3 and TRBJ2-2): GAGVSQTPSNKVTEKGKYVELRCDPISGHTALYWYRQSLGQGPEFLIYFQGTGAADDSGLPNDRFFAVRPEGSVSTLKIQRTERGDSAVYLCASSSLGLAGVIGGELFFGEGSRLTVL.

The rearrangement links TRBV11-2 to TRBJ2-1; 12 nucleotides agree with TRBD2. The CDR3 runs 18 residues. The germline CDR1 and CDR2 sequences are SGHAT and FQNNGV. J gave up 1 base and V 4 bases, and 8 bases lay outside the gene matches. CDR3: CASSSLRTSGMSYNEQFF. CDR3 coding DNA: TGTGCCAGCAGCTCACTCCGGACTAGCGGGATGTCCTACAATGAGCAGTTCTTC.

The rearrangement joins TRBV6-4 to TRBJ2-6; D is unclear. Trimming removed 4 bases from V and 1 base from J, with 11 bases in between. Germline loops: CDR1 MRHNA, CDR2 SNTAGT. The CDR3 runs 16 residues. The CDR3: CASSAELYSGANVLTF. The CDR3 nucleotides are TGTGCCAGCAGTGCCGAATTGTATTCTGGGGCCAACGTCCTGACTTTC.